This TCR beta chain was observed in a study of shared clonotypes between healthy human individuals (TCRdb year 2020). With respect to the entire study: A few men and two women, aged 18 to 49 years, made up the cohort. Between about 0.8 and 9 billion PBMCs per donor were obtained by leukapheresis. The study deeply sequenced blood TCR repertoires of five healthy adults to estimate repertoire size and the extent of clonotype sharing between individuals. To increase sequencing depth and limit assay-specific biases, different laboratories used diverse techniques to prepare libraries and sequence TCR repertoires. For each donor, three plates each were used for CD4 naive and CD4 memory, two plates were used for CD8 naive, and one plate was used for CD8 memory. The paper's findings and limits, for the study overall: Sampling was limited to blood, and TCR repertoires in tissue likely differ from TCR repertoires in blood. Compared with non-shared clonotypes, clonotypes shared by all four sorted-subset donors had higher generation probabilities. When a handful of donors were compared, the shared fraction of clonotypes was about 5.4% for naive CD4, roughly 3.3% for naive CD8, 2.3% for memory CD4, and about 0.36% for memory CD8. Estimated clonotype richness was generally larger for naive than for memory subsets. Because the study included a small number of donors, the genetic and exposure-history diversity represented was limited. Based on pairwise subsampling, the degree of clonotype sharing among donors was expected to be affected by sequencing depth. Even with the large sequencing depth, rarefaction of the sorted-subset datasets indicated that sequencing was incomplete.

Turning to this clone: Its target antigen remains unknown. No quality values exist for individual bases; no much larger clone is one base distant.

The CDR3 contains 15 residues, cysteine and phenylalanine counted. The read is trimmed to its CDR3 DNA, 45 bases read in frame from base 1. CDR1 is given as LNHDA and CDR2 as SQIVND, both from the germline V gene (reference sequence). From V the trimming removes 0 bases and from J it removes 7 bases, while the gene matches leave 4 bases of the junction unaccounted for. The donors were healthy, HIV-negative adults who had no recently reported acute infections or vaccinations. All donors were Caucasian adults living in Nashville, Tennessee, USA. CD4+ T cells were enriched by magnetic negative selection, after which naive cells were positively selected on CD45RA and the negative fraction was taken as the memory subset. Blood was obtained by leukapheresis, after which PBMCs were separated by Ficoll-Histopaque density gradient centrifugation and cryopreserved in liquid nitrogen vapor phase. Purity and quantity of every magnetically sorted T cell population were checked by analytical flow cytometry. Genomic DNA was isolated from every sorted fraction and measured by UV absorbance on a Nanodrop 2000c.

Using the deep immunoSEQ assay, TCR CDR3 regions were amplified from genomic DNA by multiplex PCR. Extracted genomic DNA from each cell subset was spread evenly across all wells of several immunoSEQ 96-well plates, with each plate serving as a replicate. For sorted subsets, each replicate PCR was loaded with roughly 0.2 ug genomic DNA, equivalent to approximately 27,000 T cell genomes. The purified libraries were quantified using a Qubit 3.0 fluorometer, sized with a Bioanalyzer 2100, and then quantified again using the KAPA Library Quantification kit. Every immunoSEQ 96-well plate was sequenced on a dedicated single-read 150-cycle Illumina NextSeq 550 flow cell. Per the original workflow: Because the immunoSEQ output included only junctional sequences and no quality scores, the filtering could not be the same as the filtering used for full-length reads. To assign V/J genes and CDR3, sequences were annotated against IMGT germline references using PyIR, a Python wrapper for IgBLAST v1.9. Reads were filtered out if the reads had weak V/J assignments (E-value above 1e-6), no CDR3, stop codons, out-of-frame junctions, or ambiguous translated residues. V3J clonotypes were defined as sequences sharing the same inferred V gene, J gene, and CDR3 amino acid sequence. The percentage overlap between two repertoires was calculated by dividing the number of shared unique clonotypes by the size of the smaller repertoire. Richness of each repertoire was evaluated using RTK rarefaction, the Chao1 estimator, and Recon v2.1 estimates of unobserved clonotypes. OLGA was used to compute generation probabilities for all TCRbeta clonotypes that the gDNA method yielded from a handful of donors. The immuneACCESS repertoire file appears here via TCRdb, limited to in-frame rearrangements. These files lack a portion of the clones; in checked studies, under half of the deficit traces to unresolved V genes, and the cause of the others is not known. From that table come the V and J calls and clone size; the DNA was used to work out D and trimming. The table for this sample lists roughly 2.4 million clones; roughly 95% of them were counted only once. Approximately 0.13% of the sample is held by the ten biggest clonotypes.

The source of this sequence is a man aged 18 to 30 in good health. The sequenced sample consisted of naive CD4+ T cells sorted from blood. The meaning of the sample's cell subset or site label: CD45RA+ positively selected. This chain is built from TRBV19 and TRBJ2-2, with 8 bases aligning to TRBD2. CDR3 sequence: CASSIDPGGIGELFF. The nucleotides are TGTGCCAGTAGTATAGATCCGGGAGGGATCGGGGAGCTGTTTTTT. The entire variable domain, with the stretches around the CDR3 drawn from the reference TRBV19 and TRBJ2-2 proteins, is DGGITQSPKYLFRKEGQNVTLSCEQNLNHDAMYWYRQDPGQGLRLIYYSQIVNDFQKGDIAEGYSVSREKKESFPLTVTSAQKNPTAFYLCASSIDPGGIGELFFGEGSRLTVL.